Reported below is one T cell receptor (beta chain). This specimen belongs to a study of blood T cell repertoires in COVID-19. For the study at large: Acute and convalescent COVID-19 samples came from the United States, Italy and Spain. From T cells, B-cell-depleted T cells, or PBMCs came the material, which was cDNA or gDNA.

Germline CDR1 reads LNHDA; CDR2 reads SQIVND (reference sequence). Unmatched junction bases numbered 5, after V lost 1 base and J lost 5 bases. CDR3 length: 15 amino acids. Study processing details: Reference gene primer amplification in the assay estimated nucleated cell counts. TCRdb's table, derived via immunoSEQ multiplex PCR, lists solely in-frame clones and lacks some. The V and J calls and the clone size are those of that table, but D and trimming were determined from the DNA. The sample shows around 150,000 clones, roughly 89% of them seen only once. This TCR was recovered from a middle-aged woman with acute or convalescent COVID-19. This chain joins TRBV19 and TRBJ2-5; 9 nucleotides agree with TRBD2. Sequenced material: peripheral blood. The CDR3 is CASSIVGLAGETQYF. The CDR3, as DNA: TGTGCCAGTAGTATAGTGGGACTAGCTGGCGAGACCCAGTACTTC.